The 24 T cell receptor beta chains below all came from one sample that was sequenced in a study of CD8 T cells in Susac syndrome. With random hexamers, 0.5 to 1 ug RNA was reverse transcribed. TCRdb re-called the immunoSEQ multiplex PCR reads through MiXCR, storing one row per CDR3 protein. The sample gives tens of thousands of distinct CDR3 sequences, over 85% of which show up once; 0.45% to 0.65% is in the top ten. The sample comprised CD8+ T cells from PBMCs. The receptors originated from a human donor in good health.

V gene TRBV5-4 combines with J gene TRBJ2-2; 8 bases fit TRBD2. CDR1 and CDR2 (germline): SGHNT, YYREEE (reference sequence). Trimming removed 7 bases from V and 5 bases from J; junction bases left unmatched: 7. The CDR3 has 14 amino acids. The CDR3 DNA follows: TGTGCCAGCGGACAGCGGGAGAGAACCGGGGAGCTGTTTTTT. It yields the protein CASGQRERTGELFF. The variable domain in full, completed from reference TRBV5-4 and TRBJ2-2, reads ETGVTQSPTHLIKTRGQQVTLRCSSQSGHNTVSWYQQALGQGPQFIFQYYREEENGRGNFPPRFSGLQFPNYSSELNVNALELDDSALYLCASGQRERTGELFFGEGSRLTVL.

This rearrangement joins TRBV20-1 to TRBJ2-1, with a possible D match to TRBD2 (5 bases). Germline CDR1 reads DFQATT; CDR2 reads SNEGSKA (reference sequence). V lost 1 base and J 3 bases, leaving 10 bases between the germline ends. The CDR3 loop spans 14 amino acids. The CDR3 coding sequence is TGCAGTGCTAGAGGAAGAGCGGACTACAATGAGCAGTTCTTC. The encoded protein is CSARGRADYNEQFF.

The chain joins TRBV13 to TRBJ2-7; TRBD1 matches at 8 bases. Trimming cost V 1 base and J 5 bases; bases outside gene matches: 4. Germline V gene lookup returns CDR1 PRHDT and CDR2 FYEKMQ (reference sequence). This CDR3 has 14 amino acids. The CDR3 loop is CASSLEQGVDEQYF. CDR3 in DNA: TGTGCCAGCAGCTTAGAACAGGGGGTCGACGAGCAGTACTTC.

The chain carries TRBV19 and TRBJ1-1; 8 bases agree with TRBD1. CDR1 LNHDA and CDR2 SQIVND come from the germline V gene (reference sequence). V was pared by 10 bases and J by 10 bases, with 11 bases of the junction left unmatched. This CDR3 comprises 12 residues. In DNA form, the CDR3 reads TGTGCCACCGAACAGGGGGGAAGTATAGCTTTCTTT. Protein sequence: CATEQGGSIAFF.

This clonotype was detected only once. The rearrangement joins TRBV10-3 to TRBJ2-2; D is perhaps TRBD1 or TRBD2 (5 bases each). This CDR3 region has 12 residues. V was shortened by 11 bases and J by 4 bases, with 11 bases between the two germline ends. The germline gives CDR1 ENHRY, CDR2 SYGVKD. In DNA form, the CDR3 reads TGTGCCCTGGGGGACGTCACCGGGGAGCTGTTTTTT. This translates into CALGDVTGELFF.

The CDR3 bases are TGCGCCAGCAGCTTGGGAGGGTCGGGGCAGCCCCAGCATTTT. The encoded protein is CASSLGGSGQPQHF. The chain uses TRBV5-1 and TRBJ1-5; D gene unclear. The CDR3 is 14 residues long. Germline assignment: CDR1 SGHRS and CDR2 YFSETQ. V was pared by 0 bases and J by 7 bases, with 11 bases between.

The J gene is TRBJ1-2, the V gene TRBV29-1, with D unresolved. V was trimmed by 4 bases and J by 6 bases, leaving 9 bases between them. This CDR3 spans 11 amino acids. Germline V lookup: CDR1 SQVTM, CDR2 ANQGSEA. The CDR3 sequence is CSVVGFHGYTF. DNA for the CDR3: TGCAGCGTTGTAGGATTTCATGGCTACACCTTC.

This clonotype was observed a handful of times. The chain combines TRBV5-6 with TRBJ1-1; possible D gene TRBD1, 5 bases. Germline CDR1 and CDR2: SGHDT and YYEEEE. V lost 0 bases, J lost 11 bases, and 11 bases lay in between. The CDR3 sequence is 12 residues long. CDR3 bases: TGTGCCAGCAGCTTGGGCCGAGGGGAGGCTTTCTTT. This codes for CASSLGRGEAFF. The full variable domain, with the rest looked up from reference TRBV5-6 and TRBJ1-1, is DAGVTQSPTHLIKTRGQQVTLRCSPKSGHDTVSWYQQALGQGPQFIFQYYEEEERQRGNFPDRFSGHQFPNYSSELNVNALLLGDSALYLCASSLGRGEAFFGQGTRLTVV.

The chain links TRBV5-6 to TRBJ2-2; 8 nucleotides line up with TRBD1. V lost 4 bases to trimming and J lost 7 bases; unmatched junction nucleotides: 9. The CDR3 runs 15 residues. In germline, CDR1 is SGHDT, CDR2 YYEEEE. The DNA of the CDR3 is TGTGCCAGCAGCGGAGGACAGGGCGGGATCGGGGAGCTGTTTTTT. It encodes CASSGGQGGIGELFF.

To note about this clonotype: Germline is not matched at one junction end, which may reflect a read error. The genes are TRBV2 and TRBJ2-7; TRBD1 is a possible D gene (5 bases). CDR3 length: 12 amino acids. The germline CDR1 and CDR2 sequences are SNHLY and FYNNEI. The CDR3 is CARQGQLSELYF. CDR3 in DNA: TGTGCCAGGCAGGGCCAATTAAGCGAGCTGTACTTC.

The rearrangement links TRBV29-1 to TRBJ2-7; possible D gene TRBD2, 6 bases. Germline V gene lookup returns CDR1 SQVTM and CDR2 ANQGSEA. The CDR3 extends over 12 amino acids. Trimming shortened V by 7 bases and J by 6 bases, and 16 bases separated the two germline ends. The CDR3 sequence is CSASGPRGEQYF. In nucleotides, the CDR3 is TGCAGCGCTTCGGGACCGCGGGGCGAGCAGTACTTC.

The chain combines TRBV7-9 with TRBJ2-7, with D perhaps matching TRBD1 or TRBD2 (5 bases each). From germline, CDR1 is SEHNR and CDR2 FQNEAQ (reference sequence). The CDR3 loop spans 16 amino acids. V gave up 5 bases and J gave up 3 bases, with 20 bases separating them. CDR3 nucleotides: TGTGCCAGCAGCCCAACGGACACGGGACCTCACTACGAGCAGTACTTC. The encoded protein is CASSPTDTGPHYEQYF. The full variable domain, completed using reference TRBV7-9 and TRBJ2-7, is DTGVSQNPRHKITKRGQNVTFRCDPISEHNRLYWYRQTLGQGPEFLTYFQNEAQLEKSRLLSDRFSAERPKGSFSTLEIQRTEQGDSAMYLCASSPTDTGPHYEQYFGPGTRLTVT.

The chain joins TRBV2 to TRBJ2-3; 11 nucleotides line up with TRBD2. V lost 8 bases to trimming and J lost 0 bases; unmatched junction nucleotides: 16. Germline values: CDR1 SNHLY, CDR2 FYNNEI. This CDR3 spans 19 amino acids. CDR3 sequence: CASLGRLAGGTSSTDTQYF. CDR3 nucleotide sequence: TGTGCCAGCTTAGGGAGGCTAGCGGGAGGTACCTCTAGCACAGATACGCAGTATTTT.

The genes are TRBV19 and TRBJ2-7, with 9 bases lining up with TRBD2. The CDR3 has 15 residues. The germline gives CDR1 LNHDA, CDR2 SQIVND (reference sequence). With 5 bases clipped from V and 0 bases from J, the junction kept 5 bases outside the gene matches. The DNA for the CDR3 is TGTGCCAGTAGTCCGTCAGCGGGAGGCTCCTACGAGCAGTACTTC. Its translation: CASSPSAGGSYEQYF.

This chain links TRBV25-1 with TRBJ2-5; the D is unclear. Trimming took 3 bases from V and 5 from J, leaving 7 bases between them. CDR1 is MGHDK, CDR2 SYGVNS, per germline. This CDR3 has 12 amino acids. DNA for the CDR3: TGTGCCAGCAGTGACCTAACGGAGACCCAGTACTTC. This gives the protein CASSDLTETQYF.

V usage is TRBV3-1 and J usage is TRBJ2-2; D gene ambiguous. Trimming shortened V by 4 bases and J by 7 bases, and 10 bases separated the two germline ends. Germline values: CDR1 LGHDT, CDR2 YNNKEL (reference sequence). This CDR3 spans 13 amino acids. The CDR3 DNA reads as TGTGCCAGCAGCCCCCGGTGGGTCGGGGAGCTGTTTTTT. It specifies CASSPRWVGELFF.

V and J are TRBV9 and TRBJ2-7, with D possibly matching TRBD2 (5 bases). V lost 2 bases and J 2 bases, leaving 8 bases between the germline ends. Looked up from germline, CDR1 is SGDLS and CDR2 is YYNGEE. The CDR3 contains 13 residues. Here the CDR3 DNA reads TGTGCCAGCAGCGTTGAGGGCACCTACGAGCAGTACTTC. Encoded protein: CASSVEGTYEQYF.

The chain combines TRBV27 with TRBJ1-2; 9 nucleotides line up with TRBD1. Germline-derived CDR1 and CDR2 are MNHEY and SMNVEV (reference sequence). The CDR3 is made up of 14 amino acids. V lost 5 bases, J lost 8 bases, and 9 bases stayed unmatched. The DNA for the CDR3 is TGTGCCAGCAGTGTAATACAGGGGGCGGAGGGCTACACCTTC. Encoded protein: CASSVIQGAEGYTF.

The CDR3 DNA reads TGTGCCAGCAGCAAATACCGTAACTACGAGCAGTACTTC. The encoded protein is CASSKYRNYEQYF. This chain links TRBV27 with TRBJ2-7; D uncertain. Germline CDR1 MNHEY, CDR2 SMNVEV (reference sequence). The V end lost 6 bases, the J end lost 3 bases, and 12 bases lay between the germline ends. The CDR3 spans 13 residues.

The CDR3 protein is CASSLELTGGGEQFF. DNA of the CDR3: TGTGCCAGCAGCTTAGAGCTTACGGGAGGTGGCGAGCAGTTCTTC. The chain is built from TRBV7-9 and TRBJ2-1; 7 positions agree with TRBD2. The V gene's germline CDR1 is SEHNR and CDR2 FQNEAQ (reference sequence). V dropped 1 base and J dropped 10; count of bases not matched to a gene: 10. The CDR3 consists of 15 residues.

The chain joins TRBV15 to TRBJ2-3; 7 nucleotides match TRBD2. Germline CDR1 LNHNV, CDR2 YYDKDF (reference sequence). J was trimmed by 1 base and V by 9 bases; bases with no gene match: 7. This CDR3 has 14 residues. In DNA, the CDR3 is TGTGCCACTTCTCGGGGGGTGGGCACAGATACGCAGTATTTT. The encoded protein is CATSRGVGTDTQYF.

The gene calls are TRBV3-1 and TRBJ2-1; no firm D call. V was cut by 3 bases and J by 4 bases, with 7 bases left in between. The CDR3 is made up of 13 amino acids. Germline-derived CDR1 and CDR2 are LGHDT and YNNKEL (reference sequence). This CDR3 reads CASSHVGYNEQFF. The CDR3 DNA reads TGTGCCAGCAGCCATGTCGGGTACAATGAGCAGTTCTTC.

This chain connects TRBV7-9 to TRBJ2-2; 7 nucleotides line up with TRBD2. Trimming at V came to 7 bases and at J to 4 bases, leaving 18 bases not matched to a gene. The germline V gene has CDR1 SEHNR and CDR2 FQNEAQ (reference sequence). This CDR3 region has 18 residues. The CDR3 region is CASTPPVSGNHGTGELFF. Here the CDR3 DNA reads TGTGCCAGCACTCCCCCCGTAAGCGGGAATCACGGCACCGGGGAGCTGTTTTTT. Drawing the rest from reference TRBV7-9 and TRBJ2-2, the complete variable domain is DTGVSQNPRHKITKRGQNVTFRCDPISEHNRLYWYRQTLGQGPEFLTYFQNEAQLEKSRLLSDRFSAERPKGSFSTLEIQRTEQGDSAMYLCASTPPVSGNHGTGELFFGEGSRLTVL.

The chain is built from TRBV2 and TRBJ2-2; 9 bases are shared with TRBD2. This CDR3 region has 15 residues. The germline V gene encodes CDR1 SNHLY and CDR2 FYNNEI. With 5 bases clipped from V and 5 bases from J, the junction kept 6 bases outside the gene matches. CDR3 loop: CASSISGSRTGELFF. The DNA of the CDR3 is TGTGCCAGCAGTATTAGCGGGAGTCGGACCGGGGAGCTGTTTTTT.